This T cell receptor (beta chain) was identified during a study of T cell responses to AZD1222 COVID-19 vaccine. Overall study findings and caveats: Breadth and depth of Spike-specific TCRs rose after two AZD1222 doses. Unmutated regions of variants are reportedly targeted by nearly half of spike-specific TCRs.

Note on this clone: Its cognate antigen is unknown.

Sequenced by immunoSEQ multiplex PCR; TCRdb stores in-frame clones only, minus some. The sample shows about 180,000 clones, about 91% of them seen only once. Material: peripheral blood, obtained on day 0 of AZD1222 vaccination. The clonotype comes from an adult in good health.

The CDR3, as DNA: TGTGCCAGCAGCTTAAGCAGGGCCCAGGGGCAGTACTTC. Its protein is CASSLSRAQGQYF. The chain links TRBV11-1 to TRBJ2-7, with D perhaps matching TRBD1 (5 bases). V lost 2 bases to trimming and J lost 9 bases, with 14 bases between them. This CDR3 has 13 amino acids. Germline-derived CDR1 and CDR2 are SGHAT and FQDESV (reference sequence). The full variable domain, its missing parts supplied by reference TRBV11-1 and TRBJ2-7, is EAEVAQSPRYKITEKSQAVAFWCDPISGHATLYWYRQILGQGPELLVQFQDESVVDDSQLPKDRFSAERLKGVDSTLKIQPAELGDSAMYLCASSLSRAQGQYFGPGTRLTVT.